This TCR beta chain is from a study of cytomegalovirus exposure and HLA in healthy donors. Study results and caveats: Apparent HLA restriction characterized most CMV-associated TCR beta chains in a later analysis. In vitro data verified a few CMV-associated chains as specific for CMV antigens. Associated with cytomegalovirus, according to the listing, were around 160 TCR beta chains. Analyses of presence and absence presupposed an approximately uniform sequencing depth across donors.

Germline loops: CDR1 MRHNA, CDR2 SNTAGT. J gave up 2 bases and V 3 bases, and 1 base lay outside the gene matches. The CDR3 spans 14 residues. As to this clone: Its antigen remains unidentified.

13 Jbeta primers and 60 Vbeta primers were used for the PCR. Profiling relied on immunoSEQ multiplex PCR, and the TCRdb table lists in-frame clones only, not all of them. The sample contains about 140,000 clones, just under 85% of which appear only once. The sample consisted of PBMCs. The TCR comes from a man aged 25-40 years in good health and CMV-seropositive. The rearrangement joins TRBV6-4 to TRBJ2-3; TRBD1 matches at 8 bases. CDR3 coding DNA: TGTGCCAGCAGTGAGCAGGGGGCCACAGATACGCAGTATTTT. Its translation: CASSEQGATDTQYF.